A selection of T cell receptor beta chains follows, all from one sample in a study of blood T cells in healthy people across ages. TCRdb used MiXCR to reprocess the 5' RACE reads, holding one entry per CDR3 protein. The sample has roughly 700,000 distinct CDR3 sequences; less than 40% are singletons. Specimen: blood. All receptors come from a woman at least 80 years old in good health. The CDR3 runs from the conserved cysteine through the conserved F or W. A D gene is named only where the DNA matches it firmly. Not all rows give a size; the values are once, few, many and, for expanded clones, a class.

CDR3 length: 13; clone size: many; V gene: TRBV30; D gene: -; J gene: TRBJ2-5; CDR3 DNA: TGTGCCTGGAGGATCGGGCCCCAAGAGACCCAGTACTTC; CDR3 protein: CAWRIGPQETQYF
CDR3 length: 11; clone size: many; V gene: TRBV6-6; D gene: -; J gene: TRBJ2-3; CDR3 DNA: TGTGCCAGCAGTGCCACAGATACGCAGTATTTT; CDR3 protein: CASSATDTQYF
CDR3 length: 15; clone size: many; V gene: TRBV6-5; D gene: -; J gene: TRBJ1-2; CDR3 DNA: TGTGCCAGCAGTTACTATGGGCAGACTAACTATGGCTACACCTTC; CDR3 protein: CASSYYGQTNYGYTF
CDR3 length: 16; clone size: -; V gene: TRBV12-3/TRBV12-4; D gene: TRBD2; J gene: TRBJ2-5; CDR3 DNA: TGTGCCAGCAGTTTAGGGGCGCCATGGGGGGGAGAGACCCAGTACTTC; CDR3 protein: CASSLGAPWGGETQYF
CDR3 length: 17; clone size: once; V gene: TRBV5-1; D gene: TRBD1; J gene: TRBJ1-2; CDR3 DNA: TGCGCCAGCAGCTTGAACGGTGGGACAGGTTTATTTGATGGCTACACCTTC; CDR3 protein: CASSLNGGTGLFDGYTF
CDR3 length: 15; clone size: many; V gene: TRBV7-6; D gene: -; J gene: TRBJ2-1; CDR3 DNA: TGTGCCAGCAGCTTTGTCTGGGGCAGGAACAATGAGCAGTTCTTC; CDR3 protein: CASSFVWGRNNEQFF
CDR3 length: 17; clone size: many; V gene: TRBV6-5; D gene: TRBD1; J gene: TRBJ2-5; CDR3 DNA: TGTGCCAGCAGTTACTCGGGACAGGGGGCCTGGCAAGAGACCCAGTACTTC; CDR3 protein: CASSYSGQGAWQETQYF
CDR3 length: 12; clone size: many; V gene: TRBV30; D gene: TRBD1; J gene: TRBJ2-7; CDR3 DNA: TGTGCCTGGAGTCCTCGGACAGGGGAGCAGTACTTC; CDR3 protein: CAWSPRTGEQYF
CDR3 length: 15; clone size: many; V gene: TRBV5-1; D gene: -; J gene: TRBJ2-2; CDR3 DNA: TGCGCCAGCAGGATAGGGAACGGAGAGACCGGGGAGCTGTTTTTT; CDR3 protein: CASRIGNGETGELFF
CDR3 length: 12; clone size: few; V gene: TRBV18; D gene: TRBD1; J gene: TRBJ1-1; CDR3 DNA: TGTGCCAGCTCAGGAGGACAGGTCGAAGCTTTCTTT; CDR3 protein: CASSGGQVEAFF
CDR3 length: 15; clone size: many; V gene: TRBV11-2; D gene: -; J gene: TRBJ2-5; CDR3 DNA: TGTGCCAGCAGCTTTGTCGGGGGTCCACAGGAGACCCAGTACTTC; CDR3 protein: CASSFVGGPQETQYF
CDR3 length: 16; clone size: -; V gene: TRBV5-1; D gene: -; J gene: TRBJ1-6; CDR3 DNA: TGCGCCAGCAGCCCGACCAGTGTCTCCTATAATTCACCCCTCCACTTT; CDR3 protein: CASSPTSVSYNSPLHF
CDR3 length: 16; clone size: many; V gene: TRBV3-1; D gene: -; J gene: TRBJ2-1; CDR3 DNA: TGTGCCAGCAGCCAAGTCTTCACAGGAGACTACAATGAGCAGTTCTTC; CDR3 protein: CASSQVFTGDYNEQFF
CDR3 length: 14; clone size: many; V gene: TRBV6-5; D gene: TRBD1; J gene: TRBJ1-6; CDR3 DNA: TGTGCCAGCAGTAGAGGGGGACAGGAGTGGCCCCTCCACTTT; CDR3 protein: CASSRGGQEWPLHF
CDR3 length: 14; clone size: many; V gene: TRBV5-1; D gene: TRBD1; J gene: TRBJ1-5; CDR3 DNA: TGCGCCAGCAGCACAGGGGGCCAGGGTCAGCCCCAGCATTTT; CDR3 protein: CASSTGGQGQPQHF
CDR3 length: 13; clone size: many; V gene: TRBV5-1; D gene: -; J gene: TRBJ2-7; CDR3 DNA: TGCGCCACTCGAATCACCCCGTCCTACGAGCAGTACTTC; CDR3 protein: CATRITPSYEQYF
CDR3 length: 13; clone size: many; V gene: TRBV20-1; D gene: -; J gene: TRBJ1-5; CDR3 DNA: TGCAGTGCTAAGGATCGAGCCGAACAGCCCCAGCATTTT; CDR3 protein: CSAKDRAEQPQHF
CDR3 length: 12; clone size: -; V gene: TRBV20-1; D gene: TRBD1; J gene: TRBJ1-5; CDR3 DNA: TGCAGTGCCCTCGGACAGGGAGGGACCCAGCATTTT; CDR3 protein: CSALGQGGTQHF
CDR3 length: 13; clone size: once; V gene: TRBV7-2; D gene: -; J gene: TRBJ1-5; CDR3 DNA: TGTGCCAGCAGCTTAGTTGGGAGGGGCCCCCAGCATTTT; CDR3 protein: CASSLVGRGPQHF
CDR3 length: 17; clone size: -; V gene: TRBV14; D gene: -; J gene: TRBJ1-1; CDR3 DNA: TGTGCCAGCAGCCTATTGCAGGGAGGGTTTCTGAACACTGAAGCTTTCTTT; CDR3 protein: CASSLLQGGFLNTEAFF